This T cell receptor beta chain was identified in a study of technical replicates of blood from several donors. Using immunoSEQ multiplex PCR, the repertoire was profiled, and TCRdb retains in-frame clones only, with some absent. In the table there are 75,000 to 100,000 clones, roughly 94% of which are singletons. From germline, CDR1 is SGDLS and CDR2 YYNGEE. With 3 bases removed from V and 2 bases from J, the gap between germline ends came to 6 bases. This CDR3 is 13 amino acids long. V gene TRBV9 combines with J gene TRBJ1-5; D remains ambiguous. The sample was T cells isolated from PBMCs. The sequence was collected from a human donor in good health. Written as DNA, the CDR3 is TGTGCCAGCAGCGCCCTTGGCAATCAGCCCCAGCATTTT. This translates into CASSALGNQPQHF.